This entry lists 15 T cell receptor beta chains sequenced from one sample in a study of T cells in Graves' hyperthyroidism and ophthalmopathy. Amplified TCR beta CDR3 regions derived from RNA transcripts. First-round RT-PCR with HTBI primers amplified the TCR CDR3 region. In TCRdb, the multiplex PCR reads were re-called with MiXCR into one record per CDR3 protein. The sample records about 560,000 distinct CDR3 sequences, approximately 14% being singletons. The specimen sequenced was blood. The receptors shown here come from a young woman with Graves' hyperthyroidism.

As to this clonotype: Possible read error: a much larger clone is one base away. The chain is built from TRBV6-5 and TRBJ2-1; D might be TRBD1 (5 bases). The CDR3 is 19 amino acids. Germline CDR1 and CDR2: MNHEY and SVGAGI. The V gene lost 0 bases and the J gene lost 5 bases, with 23 bases spanning the gap. CDR3 protein: CASSYSKVGAARSHNEQFF. CDR3 nucleotide sequence: TGTGCCAGCAGTTACTCGAAGGTTGGGGCGGCCCGGTCCCACAATGAGCAGTTCTTC.

The CDR3 is CASSQRIHRTFLGTYNEQFF. The CDR3 DNA follows: TGTGCCAGCAGCCAAAGAATACACCGGACCTTCCTCGGCACCTACAATGAGCAGTTCTTC. This chain connects TRBV14 to TRBJ2-1, with D unresolved. V shed 2 bases and J shed 2 bases, with 25 bases lying between them. Germline assignment: CDR1 SGHDN and CDR2 FVKESK. The CDR3 totals 20 residues.

This clonotype was picked up a small number of times. This may be a read error, as it is one base from a much larger clone. The rearrangement uses TRBV6-1 and TRBJ2-7, with 14 bases fitting TRBD2. This CDR3 has 13 residues. The germline V gene encodes CDR1 MNHNS and CDR2 SASEGT. CDR3 nucleotides: TGTGCCAGTTTGGGACTAGCGGGGGAAGAGCGGTACTTC. This translates into CASLGLAGEERYF.

Of note for this clonotype: One junction end disagrees with the germline gene, perhaps due to a read error. The chain joins TRBV9 to TRBJ2-1, with 14 positions matching TRBD2. Germline V gene data show CDR1 as SGDLS and CDR2 as YYNGEE. There are 16 residues in the CDR3. CDR3 coding DNA: TGTGTCAGCAGCCCAGGAGGACTAGCGGGAGGTAATGAGCAGTTCTTC. This sequence encodes CVSSPGGLAGGNEQFF.

This clonotype was picked up a small number of times. The chain employs TRBV2 and TRBJ1-3; no clear D gene. CDR3 length equals 14 residues. V was trimmed by 5 bases and J by 4 bases, leaving 12 bases between them. Germline loops: CDR1 SNHLY, CDR2 FYNNEI. The CDR3 DNA follows: TGTGCCAGCAGTCGAACAGTTGCCGGAAACACCATATATTTT. It encodes CASSRTVAGNTIYF.

This clonotype was observed a few times. The chain is built from TRBV3-1 and TRBJ2-7; 11 bases align to TRBD2. CDR1 is LGHDT, CDR2 YNNKEL, per germline (reference sequence). The CDR3 extends over 17 amino acids. The V and J ends lost 3 bases and 4 bases, in that order; junction bases with no gene match: 11. The CDR3 DNA sequence: TGTGCCAGCAGCCAGGGCGTTACTAGCGGGAGTATTTACGAGCAGTACTTC. Protein sequence: CASSQGVTSGSIYEQYF.

There are a few counts of this clonotype. This chain uses TRBV20-1 with TRBJ2-7; no clear D. The CDR3 covers 13 residues. From germline, CDR1 is DFQATT and CDR2 SNEGSKA (reference sequence). With 3 bases removed from V and 3 bases from J, the gap between germline ends came to 12 bases. In nucleotides, the CDR3 is TGCAGTGCTAGTAGGGCCACGGGCTACGAGCAGTACTTC. Protein product: CSASRATGYEQYF.

Here the CDR3 DNA reads TGTGCCAGCAGTTATTCTGGGATATCTAACTATGGCTACACCTTC. Translating it yields CASSYSGISNYGYTF. The rearrangement links TRBV6-1 to TRBJ1-2, with D hard to call. CDR3 length equals 15 residues. The germline V gene has CDR1 MNHNS and CDR2 SASEGT. The V and J ends lost 5 bases and 0 bases respectively, with 13 bases between them.

The gene calls are TRBV25-1 and TRBJ2-1; D gene uncertain. Trimming removed 5 bases from V and 3 bases from J, with 14 bases in between. There are 15 residues in the CDR3. The V gene's germline CDR1 is MGHDK and CDR2 SYGVNS. CDR3 coding DNA: TGTGCCAGCAGTAACCCCTCAGGCTTCTACAATGAGCAGTTCTTC. Its translation: CASSNPSGFYNEQFF.

This clonotype was observed many times. The rearrangement links TRBV2 to TRBJ1-6; no clear D. In germline, CDR1 is SNHLY, CDR2 FYNNEI. V lost 3 bases, J lost 10 bases, and 7 bases lay in between. CDR3 length: 12 amino acids. CDR3 nucleotides: TGTGCCAGCAGTGACTTGGGCTCACCCCTCCACTTT. Protein sequence: CASSDLGSPLHF. The variable domain in full, completed from reference TRBV2 and TRBJ1-6, reads EPEVTQTPSHQVTQMGQEVILRCVPISNHLYFYWYRQILGQKVEFLVSFYNNEISEKSEIFDDQFSVERPDGSNFTLKIRSTKLEDSAMYFCASSDLGSPLHFGNGTRLTVT.

In this sample, this clonotype turned up a few times. The chain joins TRBV18 to TRBJ2-2; 7 bases fit TRBD2. This CDR3 has 14 residues. Unmatched junction bases numbered 1, after V lost 1 base and J lost 5 bases. Per the germline V gene, CDR1 is KGHSH and CDR2 is LQKENI. DNA for the CDR3: TGTGCCAGCTCACCACGGGAGGGAACCGGGGAGCTGTTTTTT. Amino acids: CASSPREGTGELFF.

The V gene is TRBV20-1, the J gene TRBJ2-1; 10 bases are a match to TRBD2. V lost 3 bases, J lost 5 bases, and 4 bases stayed unmatched. The CDR3 is made up of 14 amino acids. The germline V gene encodes CDR1 DFQATT and CDR2 SNEGSKA (reference sequence). The CDR3 here is CSASLAGVDNEQFF. In DNA form, the CDR3 reads TGCAGTGCTAGTCTAGCGGGAGTCGACAATGAGCAGTTCTTC.

Many counts were recorded for this clonotype. The V call is TRBV7-2, the J call TRBJ1-2, with D unresolved. Deletions cut 5 bases from V and 0 bases from J, with 10 bases between. This CDR3 has 14 amino acids. Germline lookup yields CDR1 SGHTA and CDR2 FQGNSA. The CDR3 loop reads CASSPVVSNYGYTF. The CDR3 bases are TGTGCCAGCAGCCCCGTCGTTTCTAACTATGGCTACACCTTC.

This clonotype was counted only a few times. A much larger clone sits a single nucleotide away, making a read error possible. The conserved closing phenylalanine or tryptophan is absent in this CDR3, likely reflecting a read error. The chain joins TRBV7-2 to TRBJ2-7, with D perhaps TRBD1 or TRBD2 (5 bases each). CDR3 size: 12 residues. V was clipped by 8 bases and J by 3 bases, with 11 bases between them. Germline assignment: CDR1 SGHTA and CDR2 FQGNSA. In nucleotides, the CDR3 is TGTGCCAGCGGGGAGCAGGGCTACGAGCAGTACCTC. Protein: CASGEQGYEQYL.

This clonotype was detected only a few times. The CDR3 bases are TGTGCCAGTACCGCGACAGCCTATGGCTACACCTTC. It encodes CASTATAYGYTF. This chain uses TRBV19 with TRBJ1-2; D is possibly TRBD1 (5 bases). Trimming removed 7 bases at V and 4 bases at J, with 10 bases between. The CDR3 runs to 12 residues. CDR1 is LNHDA and CDR2 is SQIVND in the germline V gene (reference sequence).